Listed here is a single T cell receptor (beta chain). Antigen specificity is unknown. This sample was included in a study of OX40 agonist ivuxolimab in advanced cancers. Study-wide background: Two patients with cutaneous melanoma and one with hepatocellular carcinoma, three in total, showed partial responses.

Overall study findings and caveats: The average count of expanded clones was higher among CD8+ T cells than among CD4+.

TCRdb's copy holds only in-frame clones and misses some; the assay was immunoSEQ multiplex PCR. The repertoire holds approximately 17,000 clones, with around 84% as singletons. The CDR3 has 13 residues. The ends were cut back, 6 bases at V and 2 bases at J, with 10 bases in the middle. CDR1 is WSHSY and CDR2 is SAAADI in the germline V gene. Sequenced here: CD4+ or CD8+ T cells sorted from blood, sampled in a trial of the OX40 agonist ivuxolimab. The TCR was taken from an adult with an advanced solid tumor such as melanoma, head and neck, liver or kidney cancer. The chain recombines TRBV10-2 with TRBJ1-2; the D gene is possibly TRBD1 (5 bases). CDR3: CASRQGFNYGYTF. Here the CDR3 DNA reads TGCGCCAGCAGGCAGGGTTTCAACTATGGCTACACCTTC.